This TCR beta chain is drawn from a study of blood T cell repertoires in COVID-19. Study-level background: T cells, B-cell-depleted T cells, or PBMCs provided the cDNA or gDNA that served as material.

Original data processing: Cell counts per sample came from amplifying reference gene primers. TCRdb's copy holds only in-frame clones and misses some; the assay was immunoSEQ multiplex PCR. D and trimming were read from the DNA, whereas the V and J calls and clone size are those reported in that table. The data contain under 250,000 clones, about 85% of them seen just once; the ten biggest clones take up more than 6%. Trimming at V came to 6 bases and at J to 6 bases, leaving 5 bases not matched to a gene. This CDR3 is 14 amino acids long. CDR1 is MGHDK, CDR2 SYGVNS, per germline. This clonotype was obtained from a woman aged 55 to 70 with active or convalescent COVID-19. Source material: peripheral blood. The chain has TRBV25-1 and TRBJ1-6, with 7 bases matching TRBD1. For the CDR3, the DNA is TGTGCCAGCAGCCAAGGGACAGTTAATTCACCCCTCCACTTT. This sequence encodes CASSQGTVNSPLHF.